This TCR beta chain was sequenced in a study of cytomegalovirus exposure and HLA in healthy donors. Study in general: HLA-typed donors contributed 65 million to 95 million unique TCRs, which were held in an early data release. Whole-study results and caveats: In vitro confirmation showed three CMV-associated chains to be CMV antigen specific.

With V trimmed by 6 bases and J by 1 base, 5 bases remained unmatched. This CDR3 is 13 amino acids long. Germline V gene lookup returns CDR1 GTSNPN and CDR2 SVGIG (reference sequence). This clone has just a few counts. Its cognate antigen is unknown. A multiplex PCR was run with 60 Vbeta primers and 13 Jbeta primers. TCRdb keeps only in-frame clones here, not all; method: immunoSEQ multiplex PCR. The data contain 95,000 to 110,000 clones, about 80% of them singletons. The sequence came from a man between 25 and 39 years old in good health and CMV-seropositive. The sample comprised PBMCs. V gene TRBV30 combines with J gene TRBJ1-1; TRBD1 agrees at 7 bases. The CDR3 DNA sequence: TGTGCCTGTACGGGACAGTGGAACACTGAAGCTTTCTTT. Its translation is CACTGQWNTEAFF.